This is a list of T cell receptor beta chains from one sample in a study of blood T cell repertoires in COVID-19. Method: immunoSEQ multiplex PCR; TCRdb's copy keeps in-frame clones and lacks some. Of about 120,000 clones in the sample, around three quarters were seen once. Input material: peripheral blood. All receptors derive from a woman aged 80 or over with acute or convalescent COVID-19. CDR3s include the opening cysteine and the closing phenylalanine or tryptophan. Each record gives: J gene, clone size, V gene, D gene, CDR3 DNA, CDR3 protein. The D gene is left open where the match is weak. The size entry is marked missing in some rows and otherwise reads once, few, many or a size class.

j_call: TRBJ2-7; clone_size: -; v_call: TRBV18; d_call: -; cdr3_nt: TGTGCCAGCTCACCACCGGGGAGGCCCTACGAGCAGTACTTC; cdr3_aa: CASSPPGRPYEQYF
j_call: TRBJ2-3; clone_size: -; v_call: TRBV5-8; d_call: TRBD1; cdr3_nt: TGTGCCAGCAGCTTCGACAGGGGGCAAGATACGCAGTATTTT; cdr3_aa: CASSFDRGQDTQYF
j_call: TRBJ2-1; clone_size: -; v_call: TRBV7-9; d_call: -; cdr3_nt: TGTGCCAGCAGCTTAGAGAGACTAGGGTTCAATGAGCAGTTCTTC; cdr3_aa: CASSLERLGFNEQFF
j_call: TRBJ1-1; clone_size: -; v_call: TRBV5-4; d_call: -; cdr3_nt: TGTGCCAGCAGCTTGGACAGGCCGAACACTGAAGCTTTCTTT; cdr3_aa: CASSLDRPNTEAFF
j_call: TRBJ2-1; clone_size: -; v_call: TRBV5-4; d_call: -; cdr3_nt: TGTGCCAGCAGCTGGCGCGGCGGGGAATCCTACAATGAGCAGTTCTTC; cdr3_aa: CASSWRGGESYNEQFF
j_call: TRBJ1-3; clone_size: -; v_call: TRBV9; d_call: -; cdr3_nt: TGTGCCAGCAGCGTAGCCCCTCCGCAGGGGTTGGCTGGAAACACCATATATTTT; cdr3_aa: CASSVAPPQGLAGNTIYF
j_call: TRBJ1-5; clone_size: -; v_call: TRBV28; d_call: TRBD1; cdr3_nt: TGTGCCAGCAGTTCCCCTCGGGACAGGGGCCCTTATAGCAATCAGCCCCAGCATTTT; cdr3_aa: CASSSPRDRGPYSNQPQHF
j_call: TRBJ2-5; clone_size: -; v_call: TRBV29-1; d_call: TRBD1; cdr3_nt: TGCAGCGTTGTATTAGGGGGCGAGGAGACCCAGTACTTC; cdr3_aa: CSVVLGGEETQYF
j_call: TRBJ1-1; clone_size: -; v_call: TRBV19; d_call: -; cdr3_nt: TGTGCCAGTAGTATAGGCAGGGACACTGAAGCTTTCTTT; cdr3_aa: CASSIGRDTEAFF
j_call: TRBJ2-2; clone_size: -; v_call: TRBV7-2; d_call: TRBD1; cdr3_nt: TGTGCCAGCAGCGCAAGGGGGCTAGGCACCGGGGAGCTGTTTTTT; cdr3_aa: CASSARGLGTGELFF
j_call: TRBJ2-2; clone_size: -; v_call: TRBV28; d_call: -; cdr3_nt: TGTGCCAGCAGTTCGACAGATACCGGGGAGCTGTTTTTT; cdr3_aa: CASSSTDTGELFF
j_call: TRBJ1-4; clone_size: few; v_call: TRBV12-2; d_call: -; cdr3_nt: TGTGCAAGTCGCCGGGACAGGGCCGTCTGTTTTAATGAAAAACTGTTTTTT; cdr3_aa: CASRRDRAVCFNEKLFF
j_call: TRBJ1-1; clone_size: -; v_call: TRBV5-1; d_call: -; cdr3_nt: TGCGCCAGCAGCTTGACCGCCTTGCAACACGAAGCTTTCTTT; cdr3_aa: CASSLTALQHEAFF